This TCR beta chain was documented in a study of T-cell reconstitution after alpha-beta-depleted transplantation in children. General study results and limits: Newly produced T cells mostly provided counts and TCRbeta diversity after one year, as hyperexpanded clones declined.

A TCRbeta library incorporating unique molecular identifiers was prepared. MiXCR was run by TCRdb on the PCR reads, yielding one entry per CDR3 protein. The sample includes about 830,000 distinct CDR3 sequences, roughly 16% seen only once; the top ten take roughly 5%. The germline V gene has CDR1 LGHDT and CDR2 YNNKEL (reference sequence). The CDR3 length is 12 residues. With 4 bases removed from V and 9 bases from J, the gap between germline ends came to 10 bases. With regard to this clonotype: The antigen is undetermined.

The source was PBMCs, mostly from graft donor cells, collected 360 days after TCRalphabeta/CD19-depleted stem cell transplant. This chain connects TRBV3-1 to TRBJ2-1, with D possibly being TRBD1 or TRBD2 (5 bases each). This clonotype was sampled from a male patient younger than 18 who had a stem cell transplant for acute lymphoblastic leukemia, so the T cells may come from the graft donor. CDR3 nucleotides: TGTGCCAGCAGCCGGTCGGGGCTTGAGCAGTTCTTC. Amino acid sequence: CASSRSGLEQFF.